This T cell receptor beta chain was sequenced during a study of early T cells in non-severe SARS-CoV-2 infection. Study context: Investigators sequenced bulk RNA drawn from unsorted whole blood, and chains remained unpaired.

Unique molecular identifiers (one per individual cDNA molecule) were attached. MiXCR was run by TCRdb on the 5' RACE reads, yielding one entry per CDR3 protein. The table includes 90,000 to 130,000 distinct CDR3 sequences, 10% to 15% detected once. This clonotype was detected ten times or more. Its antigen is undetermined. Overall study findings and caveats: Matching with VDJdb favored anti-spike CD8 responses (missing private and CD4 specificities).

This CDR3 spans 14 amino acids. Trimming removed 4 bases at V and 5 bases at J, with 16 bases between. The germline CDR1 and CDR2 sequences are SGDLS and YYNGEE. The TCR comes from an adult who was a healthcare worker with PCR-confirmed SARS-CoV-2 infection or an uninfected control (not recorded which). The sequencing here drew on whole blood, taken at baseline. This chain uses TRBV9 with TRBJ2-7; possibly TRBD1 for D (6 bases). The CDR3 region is CASSRDRPGDEQYF. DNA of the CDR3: TGTGCCAGCAGCCGCGACAGGCCAGGGGACGAGCAGTACTTC. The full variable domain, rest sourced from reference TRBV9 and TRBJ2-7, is DSGVTQTPKHLITATGQRVTLRCSPRSGDLSVYWYQQSLDQGLQFLIQYYNGEERAKGNILERFSAQQFPDLHSELNLSSLELGDSALYFCASSRDRPGDEQYFGPGTRLTVT.